This is a list of T cell receptor beta chains from one sample in a study of T-cell reconstitution after alpha-beta-depleted transplantation in children. TCRdb passed the PCR reads through MiXCR, listing each CDR3 protein once. The top ten hold about 22% of the sample, which has about 98,000 distinct CDR3 sequences, roughly a quarter seen once. The starting material was PBMCs, obtained before TCRalphabeta/CD19-depleted stem cell transplant. These receptors were collected from a boy aged 2 to 10 with acute lymphoblastic leukemia, due to receive a stem cell transplant. CDR3s include the opening cysteine and the closing phenylalanine or tryptophan.

>TRBV29-1|TRBJ2-2|15
CSVAPGRGNTGELFF
>TRBV7-2|TRBJ1-2|14
CASSLDRGPYGYTF
>TRBV7-2|TRBJ2-3|14
CASSLGFFEDTQYF
>TRBV28|TRBJ2-7|16
CASSPPGLASSYEQYF
>TRBV12-3/TRBV12-4|TRBJ2-1|14
CASGSRSVINEQFF
>TRBV5-6|TRBJ2-3|15
CASSFSGGASDTQYF
>TRBV20-1|TRBJ2-7|16
CSARGTSGSYRLEQYF
>TRBV28|TRBJ1-4|14
CASRQGQGGEKLFF
>TRBV7-6|TRBJ2-5|15
CASSLVGGGLETQYF
>TRBV27|TRBJ2-7|15
CASSFTPVSSYEQYF
>TRBV20-1|TRBJ2-3|14
CSARDPGGTDTQYF
>TRBV7-8|TRBJ2-5|15
CASSLVWVLGETQYF
>TRBV20-1|TRBJ2-1|14
CSARGQSGDNEQFF
>TRBV25-1|TRBJ2-7|11
CASSAYYEQYF
>TRBV6-2/TRBV6-3|TRBJ2-2|13
CASSYSETGELFF
>TRBV5-1|TRBJ2-5|16
CASSSLDRGRKETQYF
>TRBV20-1|TRBJ2-1|15
CSAQLPSGGANEQFF
>TRBV5-8|TRBJ1-5|14
CASSLLSGNQPQHF
>TRBV5-1|TRBJ2-1|16
CASSLDGVGSYNEQFF
>TRBV29-1|TRBJ2-3|16
CSVEDRLGSQTDTQYF
>TRBV20-1|TRBJ2-1|16
CSATLGGGGAHNEQFF
>TRBV11-2|TRBJ2-5|16
CASSLSSGTGLETQYF
>TRBV20-1|TRBJ1-1|14
CSASQPQMNTEAFF
>TRBV20-1|TRBJ2-1|15
CSASRGRASIREQFF
>TRBV12-3/TRBV12-4|TRBJ1-3|16
CASSSAQGGSGNTIYF
>TRBV9|TRBJ2-2|14
CASSVVIRGGELFF
>TRBV19|TRBJ2-7|16
CASSAGSGTGTYEQYF
>TRBV4-2|TRBJ2-5|16
CASSQEGGLAMETQYF
>TRBV3-1|TRBJ2-7|16
CASCRFGTGGFYEQYF
>TRBV25-1|TRBJ2-3|17
CASSALRAGVGTDTQYF
>TRBV7-9|TRBJ1-1|13
CASSSSGMAEAFF
>TRBV5-1|TRBJ2-5|12
CASSRTGETQYF
>TRBV29-1|TRBJ1-2|14
CSVSQVPYSYGYTF
>TRBV28|TRBJ2-7|17
CASSFNPGQGAKYEQYF
>TRBV12-3/TRBV12-4|TRBJ1-1|13
CASSWEMNTEAFF
>TRBV7-2|TRBJ2-5|13
CASSRTAQETQYF
>TRBV7-2|TRBJ1-1|14
CASSFSQGYTEAFF
>TRBV11-2|TRBJ1-2|12
CASSSTGSGYTF
>TRBV5-6|TRBJ2-7|16
CASSLYLGQGTYEQYF
>TRBV10-3|TRBJ2-7|13
CAISESGGYEQYF
>TRBV15|TRBJ2-7|17
CATSRGAATMSPYEQYF
>TRBV3-1|TRBJ1-4|16
CASSRTQGGENEKLFF
>TRBV27|TRBJ2-1|16
CASSSGAGTRTNEQFF
>TRBV27|TRBJ2-7|19
CASSLSPPFAGDLSYEQYF
>TRBV12-3/TRBV12-4|TRBJ2-1|11
CASGYRNEQFF
>TRBV12-3/TRBV12-4|TRBJ2-7|14
CASSLGGGPYEQYF
>TRBV6-1|TRBJ2-7|15
CASRPQQGRSYEQYF
>TRBV20-1|TRBJ2-3|12
CSRTGLSDTQYF
>TRBV20-1|TRBJ2-3|15
CSASSQRASTDTQYF
>TRBV29-1|TRBJ1-2|13
CSVETTRRGGYTF
>TRBV30|TRBJ2-7|14
CAWSAGTAAYEQYF